A selection of T cell receptor beta chains follows, all from one sample in a study of T cell responses to AZD1222 COVID-19 vaccine. Sequencing used immunoSEQ multiplex PCR; TCRdb keeps in-frame clones, though not all of them. The sample has about 180,000 clones, about 89% seen once. Sequenced material: peripheral blood, taken on day 0 of AZD1222 vaccination. These receptors all come from an adult in good health. Each CDR3 is given with its conserved first and last residue. D genes are given only for firm matches. Not all rows give a size; the values are once, few, many and, for expanded clones, a class.

j_gene | d_gene | v_gene | abundance | CDR3aa | CDR3nt
TRBJ1-6 | TRBD1 | TRBV6-2/TRBV6-3 | . | CASSQGQVLLHF | TGTGCCAGCAGCCAGGGACAGGTCCTCCTCCACTTT
TRBJ2-3 | . | TRBV28 | . | CASTTSGWGSTDTQYF | TGTGCCAGCACTACCTCTGGTTGGGGTAGCACAGATACGCAGTATTTT
TRBJ2-2 | . | TRBV11-2 | . | CASSLWDDPNTGELFF | TGTGCCAGCAGCTTATGGGACGACCCGAACACCGGGGAGCTGTTTTTT
TRBJ2-5 | . | TRBV6-5 | . | CASRGTGETQYF | TGTGCCAGCAGAGGGACGGGAGAGACCCAGTACTTC
TRBJ2-1 | TRBD2 | TRBV27 | . | CASSLYGLAGEVFF | TGTGCCAGCAGTTTATACGGGCTAGCGGGAGAGGTCTTCTTC
TRBJ2-3 | . | TRBV7-9 | . | CASSLASRPISTDTQYF | TGTGCCAGCAGCTTAGCGAGCAGGCCGATTAGCACAGATACGCAGTATTTT
TRBJ2-5 | TRBD2 | TRBV27 | once | CASSHRLAGGLETQYF | TGTGCCAGCAGTCACCGACTAGCGGGAGGGCTAGAGACCCAGTACTTC
TRBJ1-5 | . | TRBV28 | . | CASSLISRLGQPQHF | TGTGCCAGCAGTTTAATCTCTAGACTGGGCCAGCCCCAGCATTTT
TRBJ1-2 | . | TRBV7-9 | . | CASSLVSHYGYTF | TGTGCCAGCAGCTTAGTCAGCCACTATGGCTACACCTTC
TRBJ2-7 | TRBD2 | TRBV7-2 | . | CASSPEPGLAGGRQYF | TGTGCCAGCAGCCCAGAGCCAGGACTAGCGGGGGGCCGGCAGTACTTC
TRBJ2-7 | . | TRBV5-6 | . | CASSLVGEQYF | TGTGCCAGCAGCTTGGTTGGAGAGCAGTACTTC
TRBJ1-2 | . | TRBV10-3 | . | CAISESRGLGYTF | TGTGCCATCAGTGAGTCGCGAGGGCTTGGCTACACCTTC
TRBJ2-2 | TRBD1 | TRBV30 | . | CAWGQGGLNGELFF | TGTGCCTGGGGACAGGGGGGATTGAACGGGGAGCTGTTTTTT
TRBJ2-1 | TRBD2 | TRBV11-2 | . | CASSSLAGVLEQFF | TGTGCCAGCAGCTCTCTAGCGGGAGTTCTTGAGCAGTTCTTC
TRBJ1-1 | TRBD1 | TRBV27 | . | CASRVGQGWTEAFF | TGTGCCAGCAGGGTGGGACAGGGTTGGACTGAAGCTTTCTTT
TRBJ2-5 | TRBD1 | TRBV5-4 | . | CASSSPGTAQETQYF | TGTGCCAGCAGCTCGCCTGGGACAGCCCAAGAGACCCAGTACTTC
TRBJ1-1 | TRBD1 | TRBV14 | . | CASSLRDRRENTEAFF | TGTGCCAGCAGCCTCCGGGACAGGAGGGAGAACACTGAAGCTTTCTTT
TRBJ2-5 | . | TRBV6-6 | . | CASIETGETQYF | TGTGCCAGCATCGAGACGGGAGAGACCCAGTACTTC
TRBJ1-6 | . | TRBV9 | . | CASSPSHRGNSPLHF | TGTGCCAGCAGCCCAAGCCACCGGGGTAATTCACCCCTCCACTTT
TRBJ1-1 | . | TRBV9 | . | CASSKTNTEAFF | TGTGCCAGCAGCAAAACGAACACTGAAGCTTTCTTT
TRBJ2-6 | . | TRBV19 | . | CASSPTHDASGANVLTF | TGTGCCAGTAGTCCCACCCACGATGCCTCTGGGGCCAACGTCCTGACTTTC
TRBJ1-1 | TRBD1 | TRBV18 | once | CASSPRKGGGIYTEAFF | TGTGCCAGCTCACCACGGAAAGGGGGCGGTATCTACACTGAAGCTTTCTTT
TRBJ2-3 | TRBD2 | TRBV7-2 | few | CASSLLAGAQADTQYF | TGTGCCAGCAGCCTATTAGCGGGAGCACAGGCAGATACGCAGTATTTT
TRBJ1-5 | TRBD1 | TRBV27 | . | CASSSGTGSNQPQHF | TGTGCCAGCAGTTCAGGGACAGGGAGCAATCAGCCCCAGCATTTT